The clone carrying this T cell receptor (beta chain) was recorded at least ten times. This sample stems from a study of CD8 T cells in ankylosing spondylitis. V shed 5 bases, J shed 5 bases, and the junction held 4 bases outside the gene matches. The CDR3 runs 14 residues. CDR1 and CDR2 from the germline V gene are SNHLY and FYNNEI. TCRdb redid the calling of the 5' RACE reads with MiXCR, one entry per CDR3 protein. The sample yields roughly 230,000 distinct CDR3 sequences, approximately 8.4% seen once. This receptor was obtained from a female donor with ankylosing spondylitis or in good health (not recorded which). The V and J genes are TRBV2 and TRBJ2-7; 12 positions match TRBD1. Sequenced sample: blood, either unsorted or a sorted T cell fraction (not recorded which). The CDR3 coding sequence is TGTGCCAGCAGTAGGGACAGGGGGCGCGACGAGCAGTACTTC. It translates to CASSRDRGRDEQYF.